This entry lists 20 T cell receptor beta chains sequenced from one sample in a study of CD8+CD57+ T cells in acquired aplastic anemia. Profiles of TCR beta VDJ and CDR3 were generated from a genomic DNA template. TCRdb re-derived calls from the reads in MiXCR, one entry per CDR3 protein. The sample consists of about 190,000 distinct CDR3 sequences, roughly half of them appearing once. The sequencing input was sorted CD4+, CD8+, or CD8+CD57+ T cells (not recorded which) from PBMCs. These receptors were collected from a human donor in good health, serving as a control.

The V call is TRBV5-4, the J call TRBJ1-2; the D gene is possibly TRBD1 (5 bases). From germline, CDR1 is SGHNT and CDR2 YYREEE (reference sequence). CDR3 length equals 15 residues. Trimming left V 4 bases short and J 3 bases short, with 16 bases between. The CDR3: CASSRGLSGDYGYTF. CDR3 DNA: TGTGCCAGCAGCCGGGGACTGAGTGGGGACTATGGCTACACCTTC.

This clonotype came up once. The CDR3 protein is CASSFWRQETQYF. CDR3 DNA sequence: TGTGCCAGCAGCTTCTGGCGACAAGAGACCCAGTACTTC. The rearrangement joins TRBV7-9 to TRBJ2-5; no reliable D call. The CDR3 spans 13 residues. Germline assignment: CDR1 SEHNR and CDR2 FQNEAQ (reference sequence). V lost 3 bases to trimming and J lost 2 bases, with 7 bases between them.

The chain carries TRBV11-2 and TRBJ2-7; D unresolved. The CDR3 consists of 13 residues. The ends were cut back, 4 bases at V and 6 bases at J, with 13 bases in the middle. Germline CDR1 reads SGHAT; CDR2 reads FQNNGV. The CDR3, as DNA: TGTGCCAGCAGCTCCTCGAAGTTTTCCGAGCAGTACTTC. Translating it yields CASSSSKFSEQYF.

This clonotype came up many times. The CDR3 loop reads CASSGSRIYAYEQYF. The CDR3 DNA follows: TGTGCCAGCAGTGGCTCAAGGATTTACGCCTACGAGCAGTACTTC. V and J are TRBV27 and TRBJ2-7; no firm D call. V was shortened by 5 bases and J by 2 bases, with 16 bases between the two germline ends. The CDR3 consists of 15 residues. Germline CDR1 is MNHEY and CDR2 is SMNVEV (reference sequence).

The chain recombines TRBV13 with TRBJ2-5, with 10 bases lining up with TRBD1. The V and J ends lost 5 bases and 5 bases, in that order; junction bases with no gene match: 8. The CDR3 has 15 amino acids. From germline, CDR1 is PRHDT and CDR2 FYEKMQ (reference sequence). In DNA form, the CDR3 reads TGTGCCAGCAGCCGAACAAGGACAGGGGGGGAGACCCAGTACTTC. This sequence encodes CASSRTRTGGETQYF.

This clonotype was found many times. The rearrangement uses TRBV2 and TRBJ1-5; D is perhaps TRBD1 (5 bases). V lost 4 bases, J lost 10 bases, and 20 bases lay in between. Germline CDR1 SNHLY, CDR2 FYNNEI. The length of the CDR3 is 15 residues. CDR3 residues: CASSVGSMRGTPQHF. Here the CDR3 DNA reads TGTGCCAGCAGTGTGGGTTCTATGCGAGGGACCCCCCAGCATTTT.

This sequence joins TRBV19 and TRBJ1-1; 7 bases fit TRBD1. CDR1 and CDR2 from the germline V gene are LNHDA and SQIVND (reference sequence). J lost 4 bases, V lost 6 bases, and 5 bases had no gene match. The CDR3 extends over 13 amino acids. CDR3 sequence reads: CASRKTGSTEAFF. CDR3 DNA sequence: TGTGCCAGTAGGAAGACAGGGTCCACTGAAGCTTTCTTT.

In this sample, this clonotype turned up many times. This sequence joins TRBV6-5 and TRBJ2-7; 8 nucleotides match TRBD2. J was trimmed by 3 bases and V by 6 bases; bases with no gene match: 13. This CDR3 comprises 16 residues. Per germline, CDR1 MNHEY and CDR2 SVGAGI. CDR3 bases: TGTGCCAGCAGCCGAAATGGACTAGCCAAAAACTACGAGCAGTACTTC. Amino acids: CASSRNGLAKNYEQYF.

For this clonotype: Sequence at one end of the junction differs from germline and may be a read error. The chain recombines TRBV6-5 with TRBJ1-2; D not resolved. This CDR3 is built from 13 residues. Per the germline V gene, CDR1 is MNHEY and CDR2 is SVGAGI. DNA for the CDR3: TGTGCCAGCAGTTACTATCCTAACTATGGCTACACCTTT. This encodes CASSYYPNYGYTF.

In the case of this clonotype: In this CDR3 the conserved last residue, phenylalanine or tryptophan, is missing, so a read error is likely. The limits of the CDR3 on the DNA are not certain, so only TCRdb's listed CDR3 is given. The rearrangement links TRBV19 to TRBJ1-1. Germline loops: CDR1 LNHDA, CDR2 SQIVND (reference sequence). The CDR3 has 12 amino acids, counting both end residues. CDR3 protein: CASSAAYTEVFL.

The sample holds a few counts of this clonotype. The chain carries TRBV7-8 and TRBJ1-6; 9 bases match TRBD1. The CDR3 consists of 15 residues. V was pared by 6 bases and J by 7 bases, with 7 bases of the junction left unmatched. The germline CDR1 and CDR2 sequences are SGHVS and FQNEAQ. CDR3 in amino acids: CASSPIGQGNSPLHF. In DNA form, the CDR3 reads TGTGCCAGCAGTCCTATCGGACAGGGGAATTCACCCCTCCACTTT.

This clonotype was observed a single time. The chain carries TRBV2 and TRBJ1-6; no firm D call. The CDR3 has 16 amino acids. The V end was cut by 6 bases, the J end by 5 bases, with 17 bases between. Germline loops: CDR1 SNHLY, CDR2 FYNNEI. DNA of the CDR3: TGTGCCAGCAGCCCTCGTGAGAGGTCGGATAATTCACCCCTCCACTTT. Translated, it gives CASSPRERSDNSPLHF. The entire variable domain, with the rest obtained from reference TRBV2 and TRBJ1-6, is as follows: EPEVTQTPSHQVTQMGQEVILRCVPISNHLYFYWYRQILGQKVEFLVSFYNNEISEKSEIFDDQFSVERPDGSNFTLKIRSTKLEDSAMYFCASSPRERSDNSPLHFGNGTRLTVT.

This clonotype has a count of ten or more. The CDR3 DNA reads as TGTGCCAGCGGAGTGGGGGGTTATAATTCACCCCTCCACTTT. It yields the protein CASGVGGYNSPLHF. The chain employs TRBV28 and TRBJ1-6; weak D call: TRBD1 (5 bases). This CDR3 contains 14 residues. Germline CDR1 is MDHEN and CDR2 is SYDVKM. V was shortened by 8 bases and J by 4 bases, with 12 bases between the two germline ends.

This clonotype occurred once. The gene calls are TRBV7-2 and TRBJ1-4; 9 nucleotides align to TRBD1. The CDR3 sequence is 16 residues long. V dropped 5 bases and J dropped 5; count of bases not matched to a gene: 9. Germline-derived CDR1 and CDR2 are SGHTA and FQGNSA. CDR3 nucleotides: TGTGCCAGCAGCGGAACGGGACAGGGCTTCAATGAAAAACTGTTTTTT. Amino acid sequence: CASSGTGQGFNEKLFF. The variable domain in full, with the rest retrieved from reference TRBV7-2 and TRBJ1-4, is GAGVSQSPSNKVTEKGKDVELRCDPISGHTALYWYRQSLGQGLEFLIYFQGNSAPDKSGLPSDRFSAERTGGSVSTLTIQRTQQEDSAVYLCASSGTGQGFNEKLFFGSGTQLSVL.

A remark on this clonotype: One end of the junction fails to match germline, which may point to a read error. The V and J genes are TRBV6-2 or TRBV6-3 and TRBJ2-5; 10 positions agree with TRBD1. The length of the CDR3 is 14 residues. Germline CDR1 reads MNHEY; CDR2 reads SVGEGT. Here the CDR3 reads CASDAGTGVETQYF. CDR3 sequence (DNA): TGCGCCAGCGACGCCGGGACAGGGGTTGAGACCCAGTACTTC.

The V and J genes are TRBV7-9 and TRBJ1-5; D remains unclear. The germline V gene has CDR1 SEHNR and CDR2 FQNEAQ (reference sequence). Trimming shortened V by 5 bases and J by 0 bases, and 11 bases separated the two germline ends. The CDR3 covers 15 residues. This chain's CDR3 is CASSPGSYSNQPQHF. CDR3 DNA: TGTGCCAGCAGCCCAGGCTCCTATAGCAATCAGCCCCAGCATTTT.

DNA for the CDR3: TGTGCCAGTAACATAGGGAGCGATTACAATGAGCAGTTCTTC. It specifies CASNIGSDYNEQFF. The rearrangement uses TRBV19 and TRBJ2-1; a possible D gene is TRBD2 (5 bases). Per germline, CDR1 LNHDA and CDR2 SQIVND (reference sequence). The CDR3 has 14 residues. The V and J ends lost 7 bases and 4 bases respectively, with 14 bases between them. Using reference TRBV19 and TRBJ2-1 for the parts outside the CDR3, the full variable domain is DGGITQSPKYLFRKEGQNVTLSCEQNLNHDAMYWYRQDPGQGLRLIYYSQIVNDFQKGDIAEGYSVSREKKESFPLTVTSAQKNPTAFYLCASNIGSDYNEQFFGPGTRLTVL.

V and J are TRBV24-1 and TRBJ2-3; D remains unclear. The CDR3 contains 15 residues. Germline CDR1 KGHDR, CDR2 SFDVKD. V was shortened by 0 bases and J by 0 bases, with 6 bases between the two germline ends. The CDR3 coding sequence is TGTGCCACCAGTGATTTGCTAGAGAGCACAGATACGCAGTATTTT. Its protein product is CATSDLLESTDTQYF.

The chain joins TRBV29-1 to TRBJ2-3; the D call may be TRBD1 or TRBD2 (5 bases each). This CDR3 has 15 residues. The germline V gene encodes CDR1 SQVTM and CDR2 ANQGSEA. Trimming shortened V by 2 bases and J by 6 bases, and 18 bases separated the two germline ends. This chain's CDR3 is CSVERIAGTVDTQYF. The CDR3 DNA sequence: TGCAGCGTTGAACGTATCGCAGGGACGGTTGATACGCAGTATTTT.

The chain has TRBV12-5 and TRBJ1-5; D is unclear. The CDR3 covers 16 residues. Germline CDR1 LGHNT, CDR2 FRNRAP. The CDR3 sequence: CASRPNPGLSNQPQHF. The CDR3 DNA is TGTGCCAGCAGACCCAATCCAGGCCTAAGCAATCAGCCCCAGCATTTT.